The T cell receptor (beta chain) under discussion was sequenced for a study of T cells in Graves' hyperthyroidism and ophthalmopathy. Germline values: CDR1 MNHEY, CDR2 SVGAGI. Trimming shortened V by 6 bases and J by 6 bases, and 11 bases separated the two germline ends. The CDR3 is 12 residues long. Amplification of TCR beta CDR3 regions used RNA as the template. Using the HTBI primer set, a first-round RT-PCR was run on the TCR CDR3. TCRdb independently ran MiXCR on the multiplex PCR reads; one entry per CDR3 protein. The data show hundreds of thousands of distinct CDR3 sequences, with over 35% seen just once and approximately 8.7% held by the top ten. There are many counts of this clonotype.

Sequencing was done on a sample of blood. This sequence originates from a man aged 18-30 years with Graves' hyperthyroidism. The chain uses TRBV6-5 and TRBJ1-2; D ambiguous. The CDR3 DNA sequence: TGTGCCAGCAGGAGAGATGGACATGGCTACACCTTC. It yields the protein CASRRDGHGYTF.